Sequencing of this TCR beta chain was carried out in a study of tumor-infiltrating lymphocytes in primary liver carcinoma (TCRdb year 2017). Study-wide context: Of the five patients (three men and two women, aged 30 to 69 years), four had hepatocellular carcinoma and one had combined HCC and intrahepatic cholangiocarcinoma. Reproducibility between technical replicate repertoires was high, with correlation coefficients above 0.95 and mean shared-clone rates near 0.89. Each sample produced roughly 3.65 to 7.5 million productive TCRbeta reads, and read depth showed no significant difference between tissue types. To link TCRbeta repertoire diversity to the local molecular phenotype, the 20 to 30 tumor region samples were profiled with Agilent mRNA microarrays. The five patients had tumors staged T1-T3 N0M0, with maximum diameters ranging from about 4.2 to 10 cm. TCRbeta repertoire sequencing, expression microarrays and whole-exome sequencing were combined in the study across five regions of each liver tumor, with adjacent normal tissue and blood also included. A total of some 35 specimens from 5 patients underwent TCRbeta repertoire sequencing, comprising 25 or so tumor regions, 5 adjacent noncancerous liver tissues and 5 peripheral blood samples. The study at large found these results: Only about 8-24% of top clones were present in all five regions of a tumor, suggesting spatial heterogeneity of tumor-infiltrating T cells. Repertoire overlap was higher between tumor regions (mean around 36%) than tumor-adjacent (approximately 17%) or tumor-blood (approximately 15%) pairs, consistent with antigen-driven expansion. Comparison of CD4+ and CD8+ T cell repertoires was precluded by the use of bulk unsorted samples. The top 250 clones made up a significantly larger repertoire fraction in tumors than in blood (p = 0.039). The study included only five or six patients, and the authors note findings should be validated in a larger study. Because sequencing covered only the TCR beta chain and unpaired alpha chains were not captured, true repertoire diversity is likely underestimated.

Total RNA and DNA were co-extracted without cell sorting from around 20-30 mg of bulk tissue using the AllPrep DNA/RNA mini kit. Surgical resection was performed in China between late 2015 and early 2016 on several patients with histopathologically diagnosed primary liver carcinoma. At the time of sampling, the patients were treatment-naive and had chronic HBV infection. Five spatially separated regions were sampled per tumor: superior, inferior, left-lateral and right-lateral poles, plus the tumor centre. Histological examination found more than 85% viable tumor cells in every tumor sample. Fresh tumor and adjacent tissue pieces were bisected, with one half stored in RNAlater at -80 degrees C and the other half sent for histology. TCRbeta-specific cDNA was reverse-transcribed from roughly 500 ng total RNA using a constant-region primer and ProtoScript II reverse transcriptase. The TCRbeta libraries were prepared through three rounds of nested multiplex PCR following a slightly modified ARM-PCR procedure. Sample barcodes and Illumina adapters were added in a final 25-cycle PCR using Deep VentR polymerase. Before sequencing, amplicons of 200-500 bp were gel-purified using a QIAquick gel extraction kit. An Illumina HiSeq 2500 was used to sequence the TCRbeta amplicons, generating 250-bp paired-end reads. Concerning the study's data processing: Quality trimming of reads was performed with Trimmomatic v0.33, and paired reads were merged with FLASH v1.2.11 so that full CDR3 sequences could be recovered. V, D and J germline segments were assigned to the rearranged TCRbeta sequences using MiGEC v1.2.1b. VDJtools v1.0.0 computed clonotype statistics and Shannon-Wiener diversity indices. To reduce sampling bias, subsequent analyses other than the diversity analysis used only the 250 most abundant clonotypes in each sample. TCRdb ran its own pipeline on the public reads, namely fastp trimming at Q25 and MiXCR clone calling, and kept in-frame beta chains. Each entry is one CDR3 protein sequence, shown with its most common DNA and genes. These V and J calls are TCRdb output, not the study's own analysis. The sample data list more than 95,000 distinct CDR3 sequences, and 64% of these were observed just once. Jointly, the top ten make up roughly 8% of the sample.

For this clonotype: No cognate antigen has been identified for it. The record has no base qualities; no much larger clone is one base away.

The source material was liver tumor tissue from sampling region 3. The cell subset or site label on this specimen signifies: tumor region T3, left-lateral pole. The sequence came from a woman in her sixties or seventies with primary liver carcinoma and hepatitis B virus infection.

The CDR3 reads as follows: CSVRGLATNTGELFF. The DNA sequence reads TGCAGCGTGAGGGGACTAGCGACGAACACCGGGGAGCTGTTTTTT. The chain is assembled from TRBV29-1 and TRBJ2-2, with TRBD2 matching 10 junction bases. The germline V gene sets CDR1 to SQVTM and CDR2 to ANQGSEA. The CDR3 has 15 amino acids, counting the end cysteine and phenylalanine. Only the CDR3 portion is preserved as DNA: 45 bases, with reading frame beginning at the first base. The germline V and J ends show losses of 6 bases and 0 bases respectively, and no gene match explains 4 bases of the junction.